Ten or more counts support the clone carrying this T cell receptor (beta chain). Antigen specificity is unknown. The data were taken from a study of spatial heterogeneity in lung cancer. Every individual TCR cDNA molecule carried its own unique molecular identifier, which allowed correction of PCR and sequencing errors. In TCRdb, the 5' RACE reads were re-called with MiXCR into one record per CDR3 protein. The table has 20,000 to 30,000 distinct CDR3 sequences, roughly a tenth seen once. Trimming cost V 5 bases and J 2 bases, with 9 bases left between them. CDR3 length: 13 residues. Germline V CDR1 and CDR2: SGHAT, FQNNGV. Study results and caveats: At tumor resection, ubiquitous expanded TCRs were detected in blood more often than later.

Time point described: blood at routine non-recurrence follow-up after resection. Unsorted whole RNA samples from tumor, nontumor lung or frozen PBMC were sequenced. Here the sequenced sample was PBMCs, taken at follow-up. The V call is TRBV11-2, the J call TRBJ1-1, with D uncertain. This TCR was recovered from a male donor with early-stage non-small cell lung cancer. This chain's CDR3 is CASSPGFNTEAFF. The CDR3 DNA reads TGTGCCAGCAGCCCAGGTTTTAACACTGAAGCTTTCTTT.